This is a list of T cell receptor beta chains from one sample in a study of T-cell reconstitution after alpha-beta-depleted transplantation in children. TCRdb recomputed calls from the PCR reads with MiXCR, one row per CDR3 protein. The sample lists 700,000 to 950,000 distinct CDR3 sequences, around 15% seen once, with 5% in the top ten. The sequencing here drew on PBMCs, mostly from graft donor cells, taken 360 days after TCRalphabeta/CD19-depleted stem cell transplant. The receptors originated from a male patient between 5 and 17 years old who had a stem cell transplant for acute lymphoblastic leukemia, so the T cells may come from the graft donor. CDR3s include the opening cysteine and the closing phenylalanine or tryptophan. The order of the fields is CDR3 length, V gene, J gene, clone size, D gene, CDR3 protein, CDR3 DNA. D genes are given only for firm matches. Not every row has a clone size; where given, it reads once, few, many or a size class.

16	TRBV7-6	TRBJ2-1	-	TRBD2	CASSLLGRTRGDEQFF	TGTGCCAGCAGCCTTTTGGGGAGGACCCGGGGGGATGAGCAGTTCTTC
17	TRBV4-2	TRBJ2-2	many	-	CASSQDLSGGGTGELFF	TGTGCCAGCAGCCAAGATCTATCCGGCGGAGGAACCGGGGAGCTGTTTTTT
15	TRBV12-3/TRBV12-4	TRBJ2-1	few	-	CASTGAGATYNEQFF	TGTGCCAGCACGGGGGCGGGCGCCACCTACAATGAGCAGTTCTTC
15	TRBV11-2	TRBJ2-7	many	TRBD2	CASSPPSGVYYEQYF	TGTGCCAGCAGCCCACCTAGCGGGGTTTACTACGAGCAGTACTTC
15	TRBV5-1	TRBJ1-2	-	-	CASSLMTASNYGYTF	TGCGCCAGCAGCTTAATGACAGCTTCTAACTATGGCTACACCTTC
14	TRBV12-3/TRBV12-4	TRBJ2-7	few	TRBD1	CASTLGGQGGEQYF	TGTGCCAGCACCCTAGGCGGACAGGGAGGCGAGCAGTACTTC
13	TRBV6-5	TRBJ2-3	few	-	CASSYSMVGGQYF	TGTGCCAGCAGTTACTCGATGGTGGGAGGGCAGTATTTT
15	TRBV11-2	TRBJ2-1	-	-	CASSLMAGPYNEQFF	TGTGCCAGCAGCTTAATGGCGGGCCCCTACAATGAGCAGTTCTTC
15	TRBV2	TRBJ2-7	many	-	CASRNRRGSSYEQYF	TGTGCCAGCAGGAACAGGAGGGGAAGCTCCTACGAGCAGTACTTC
17	TRBV11-2	TRBJ1-1	few	-	CASRQDRRRELNTEAFF	TGTGCCAGCAGGCAGGACCGACGCCGAGAACTAAACACTGAAGCTTTCTTT
16	TRBV28	TRBJ2-1	-	TRBD2	CASSRWIAGGRYGQFF	TGTGCCAGCAGCCGCTGGATAGCGGGAGGGAGATATGGGCAGTTCTTC
15	TRBV27	TRBJ2-7	few	TRBD2	CASSGGLAGVYEQYF	TGTGCCAGCAGTGGGGGACTAGCGGGAGTCTACGAGCAGTACTTC
16	TRBV6-6	TRBJ1-4	-	-	CASSYSTGQVLGKLFF	TGTGCCAGCAGTTACTCGACGGGGCAGGTCCTTGGAAAACTGTTTTTT
12	TRBV12-3/TRBV12-4	TRBJ2-1	-	-	CASSLHDNEQFF	TGTGCCAGCAGTTTACACGACAATGAGCAGTTCTTC
15	TRBV7-9	TRBJ1-3	few	-	CASNPRGPSGNTIYF	TGTGCCAGCAACCCAAGGGGACCCTCTGGAAACACCATATATTTT
13	TRBV7-7	TRBJ2-2	many	-	CASSSEWAGELFF	TGTGCCAGCAGCTCCGAATGGGCCGGGGAGCTGTTTTTT
17	TRBV14	TRBJ2-1	few	TRBD1	CASSQDWGQLTYNEQFF	TGTGCCAGCAGCCAAGATTGGGGACAGTTAACCTACAATGAGCAGTTCTTC
18	TRBV10-2	TRBJ2-5	-	TRBD2	CARQDPGLAETKGETQYF	TGCGCCAGACAAGATCCGGGACTAGCGGAGACCAAGGGAGAGACCCAGTACTTC
15	TRBV3-1	TRBJ2-6	few	-	CASTSWKTGANVLTF	TGTGCCAGCACGTCGTGGAAGACCGGGGCCAACGTCCTGACTTTC
16	TRBV4-1	TRBJ1-4	few	-	CASSQVPEGGSEKLFF	TGCGCCAGCAGCCAAGTCCCAGAGGGGGGGAGCGAAAAACTGTTTTTT
19	TRBV7-6	TRBJ2-1	few	-	CASSSISLKGGRAGDEQFF	TGTGCCAGCAGCTCGATTAGTCTAAAGGGGGGGAGGGCCGGCGATGAGCAGTTCTTC
15	TRBV20-1	TRBJ2-1	many	TRBD1	CSARRGRSGYNEQFF	TGCAGTGCTAGAAGGGGGCGCTCCGGTTACAATGAGCAGTTCTTC
15	TRBV7-9	TRBJ2-1	many	TRBD2	CASSLVLAGYNEQFF	TGTGCCAGCAGCTTAGTCCTAGCGGGGTACAATGAGCAGTTCTTC
16	TRBV5-1	TRBJ2-5	few	TRBD2	CASSSTSGTYQETQYF	TGCGCCAGCAGCTCGACTAGCGGGACGTACCAAGAGACCCAGTACTTC
14	TRBV5-6	TRBJ1-4	few	-	CASSNRATNEKLFF	TGTGCCAGCAGTAACAGAGCAACTAATGAAAAACTGTTTTTT
15	TRBV15	TRBJ1-6	many	-	CATSRDIRGGSPLHF	TGTGCCACCAGCAGGGATATTAGGGGTGGTTCACCCCTCCACTTT
13	TRBV7-2	TRBJ2-7	-	-	CATYWGGNYEQYF	TGTGCCACCTATTGGGGCGGGAACTACGAGCAGTACTTC
16	TRBV5-1	TRBJ2-7	few	TRBD1	CASSLGDRTTHYEQYF	TGCGCCAGCAGCTTGGGGGACAGGACCACCCACTACGAGCAGTACTTC
16	TRBV10-1	TRBJ2-5	few	TRBD1	CASSRPPGQGKETQYF	TGCGCCAGCAGCAGACCACCGGGACAGGGTAAAGAGACCCAGTACTTC
15	TRBV24-1	TRBJ1-5	few	TRBD1	CATSDSQGYNQPQHF	TGTGCCACCAGTGACTCACAGGGGTACAATCAGCCCCAGCATTTT
16	TRBV5-1	TRBJ1-3	many	-	CASSPSDGAVGNTIYF	TGCGCCAGCAGCCCCAGCGACGGGGCAGTTGGAAACACCATATATTTT